Below, 19 T cell receptor beta chains from the same sample are listed, as sequenced in a study of PD-1 blockade in classical Hodgkin lymphoma. Specified time point: cycle 4 day 1 (C4D1), after 6 weeks of nivolumab. Patients all relapsed after autologous stem cell transplantation, and there was variation in brentuximab vedotin exposure. This table comes from immunoSEQ multiplex PCR, and its TCRdb copy is limited to in-frame clones, with some not included. The sample records 99,000 or so clones, roughly 90% being singletons. The specimen comprised peripheral blood mononuclear cells (PBMCs), sampled before the fourth cycle of nivolumab. These TCRs come from a human donor with classical Hodgkin lymphoma.

This clone was seen only a few times. The chain uses TRBV29-1 and TRBJ2-2; no reliable D call. Trimming took 4 bases from V and 1 from J, leaving 10 bases between them. The CDR3 contains 14 residues. Germline V gene lookup returns CDR1 SQVTM and CDR2 ANQGSEA. The CDR3 spells CSVGGRRNTGELFF. DNA of the CDR3: TGCAGCGTTGGAGGCAGAAGGAACACCGGGGAGCTGTTTTTT.

The V call is TRBV5-1, the J call TRBJ1-4, with D unresolved. CDR3 length: 15 amino acids. Germline V lookup: CDR1 SGHRS, CDR2 YFSETQ. The V and J ends lost 2 bases and 0 bases respectively, with 8 bases between them. The CDR3 region is CASSFFAATNEKLFF. The DNA of the CDR3 is TGCGCCAGCAGCTTCTTTGCTGCAACTAATGAAAAACTGTTTTTT.

V and J are TRBV29-1 and TRBJ2-7, with D unresolved. Trimming cost V 1 base and J 1 base, with 8 bases left between them. Germline V CDR1 and CDR2: SQVTM, ANQGSEA. The CDR3 is 13 residues long. The CDR3, as DNA: TGCAGCGTTGAAGGAGAGGAATCCTACGAGCAGTACTTC. Its translation: CSVEGEESYEQYF.

This clone was counted once. CDR3 sequence (DNA): TGTGCCAGCAGTCCAGTAGGGTCGGCTAATGAAAAACTGTTTTTT. It codes for CASSPVGSANEKLFF. The chain carries TRBV6-6 and TRBJ1-4; D not resolved. Between the trimmed V and J ends, which lost 5 bases and 3 bases, there was a span of 13 bases. Germline V gives CDR1 MNHNY, CDR2 SVGAGI (reference sequence). There are 15 residues in the CDR3.

This chain connects TRBV28 to TRBJ1-6; D not resolved. The germline gives CDR1 MDHEN, CDR2 SYDVKM. This CDR3 spans 15 amino acids. The V end lost 6 bases, the J end lost 10 bases, and 19 bases lay between the germline ends. The CDR3 reads CASRSEGSVLSPLHF. The DNA for the CDR3 is TGTGCCAGCAGATCCGAAGGCTCCGTCCTCTCACCCCTCCACTTT.

The chain carries TRBV27 and TRBJ2-1; TRBD1 matches at 9 bases. The CDR3 loop spans 14 amino acids. The germline CDR1 and CDR2 sequences are MNHEY and SMNVEV (reference sequence). Trimming took 5 bases from V and 6 from J; bases not matched to a gene: 5. CDR3 nucleotides: TGTGCCAGCAGTCCTGTGGACAGGGGCAATGAGCAGTTCTTC. It yields the protein CASSPVDRGNEQFF.

J is TRBJ2-2 and V is TRBV5-4; 10 bases align to TRBD2. The CDR3 is 15 residues long. Germline V gene sequence: CDR1 SGHNT, CDR2 YYREEE (reference sequence). Trimming took 2 bases from V and 4 from J; bases not matched to a gene: 2. The CDR3 coding sequence is TGTGCCAGCAGCTTAGCGGGAGGGGGCACCGGGGAGCTGTTTTTT. It codes for CASSLAGGGTGELFF. Supplemented by reference TRBV5-4 and TRBJ2-2, the full variable domain reads ETGVTQSPTHLIKTRGQQVTLRCSSQSGHNTVSWYQQALGQGPQFIFQYYREEENGRGNFPPRFSGLQFPNYSSELNVNALELDDSALYLCASSLAGGGTGELFFGEGSRLTVL.

This clone was recorded a few times. This chain joins TRBV7-9 and TRBJ1-1; D is possibly TRBD1 (5 bases). Looked up from germline, CDR1 is SEHNR and CDR2 is FQNEAQ (reference sequence). The CDR3 length is 15 residues. V dropped 3 bases and J dropped 0 bases, with 11 bases sitting between them. This CDR3 reads CASSFPTDMNTEAFF. The CDR3 nucleotides are TGTGCCAGCAGCTTCCCGACAGATATGAACACTGAAGCTTTCTTT.

This clone was observed a single time. J is TRBJ2-7 and V is TRBV19, with D maybe TRBD1 (5 bases). This CDR3 spans 14 amino acids. Germline V gives CDR1 LNHDA, CDR2 SQIVND (reference sequence). V dropped 6 bases and J dropped 3 bases, with 15 bases sitting between them. Written as DNA, the CDR3 is TGTGCCAGTAGAGGCCCAGACAGATACTACGAGCAGTACTTC. It codes for CASRGPDRYYEQYF.

The chain carries TRBV29-1 and TRBJ2-1, with TRBD2 matching 11 bases. CDR3 length: 16 residues. Germline CDR1 is SQVTM and CDR2 is ANQGSEA. Unmatched junction bases numbered 4, after V lost 0 bases and J lost 3 bases. CDR3 sequence: CSVEEWGLAVYNEQFF. The CDR3 DNA reads as TGCAGCGTTGAAGAATGGGGACTAGCGGTCTACAATGAGCAGTTCTTC.

V and J are TRBV30 and TRBJ1-2, with D perhaps TRBD1 (5 bases). Germline V gives CDR1 GTSNPN, CDR2 SVGIG (reference sequence). The V end was cut by 0 bases, the J end by 7 bases, with 9 bases between. The CDR3 has 12 residues. The CDR3 is CAWSVRGSGYTF. In nucleotides, the CDR3 is TGTGCCTGGAGTGTACGGGGGAGTGGCTACACCTTC.

The rearrangement uses TRBV9 and TRBJ1-2; the D is unclear. The germline V and J ends were trimmed by 0 bases and 6 bases, with 12 bases remaining between them. Germline CDR1 reads SGDLS; CDR2 reads YYNGEE. The CDR3 is made up of 14 amino acids. The DNA for the CDR3 is TGTGCCAGCAGCGTAGCCGGTATAAAGGATGGCTACACCTTC. Amino acids: CASSVAGIKDGYTF.

The rearrangement uses TRBV30 and TRBJ2-2, with a possible D match to TRBD2 (6 bases). The V and J ends lost 1 base and 1 base respectively, with 16 bases between them. There are 17 residues in the CDR3. The germline V gene encodes CDR1 GTSNPN and CDR2 SVGIG (reference sequence). The DNA of the CDR3 is TGTGCCTGGAGTGCCCCTCCTAGCGCCCTGAACACCGGGGAGCTGTTTTTT. The encoded protein is CAWSAPPSALNTGELFF.

This chain connects TRBV29-1 to TRBJ1-5; possibly TRBD1 for D (6 bases). Germline lookup yields CDR1 SQVTM and CDR2 ANQGSEA. The ends were cut back, 5 bases at V and 4 bases at J, with 12 bases in the middle. This CDR3 region has 13 residues. The CDR3 region is CSVPGEGNQPQHF. The DNA for the CDR3 is TGCAGCGTTCCAGGGGAAGGGAATCAGCCCCAGCATTTT.

This clone came up a few times. The rearrangement links TRBV6-4 to TRBJ1-1, with TRBD1 as a possible D gene (5 bases). Looked up from germline, CDR1 is MRHNA and CDR2 is SNTAGT. This CDR3 is 14 amino acids long. V shed 7 bases and J shed 4 bases, with 16 bases lying between them. CDR3: CASKAAGPSTEAFF. CDR3 sequence (DNA): TGTGCCAGCAAAGCGGCAGGGCCGAGCACTGAAGCTTTCTTT.

The rearrangement links TRBV4-3 to TRBJ1-1; 7 bases agree with TRBD1. Germline loops: CDR1 LGHNA, CDR2 YSLEER. Trimming took 6 bases from V and 5 from J; bases not matched to a gene: 6. The CDR3 is made up of 13 amino acids. DNA of the CDR3: TGCGCCAGCAGTCGGACAGGAGGGACTGAAGCTTTCTTT. It yields the protein CASSRTGGTEAFF.

The rearrangement links TRBV6-1 to TRBJ2-4, with TRBD1 matching 9 bases. With V trimmed by 4 bases and J by 7 bases, 8 bases remained unmatched. Germline V CDR1 and CDR2: MNHNS, SASEGT. The CDR3 is made up of 15 amino acids. The CDR3 sequence is CASSVNGGQGNIQYF. In nucleotides, the CDR3 is TGTGCCAGCAGTGTAAACGGGGGACAGGGCAACATTCAGTACTTC.

Concerning this clone itself: Other nucleotide sequences from this sample produce the same CDR3. This rearrangement joins TRBV6-1 to TRBJ1-5; D uncertain. The CDR3 is made up of 14 amino acids. The germline V gene has CDR1 MNHNS and CDR2 SASEGT. Trimming left V 5 bases short and J 2 bases short, with 10 bases between. CDR3 nucleotides: TGTGCCAGCAGTCGGACGAGGGGCAATCAGCCCCAGCATTTT. It specifies CASSRTRGNQPQHF.

The rearrangement uses TRBV13 and TRBJ2-4; 9 nucleotides line up with TRBD2. CDR3 length equals 17 residues. Germline values: CDR1 PRHDT, CDR2 FYEKMQ (reference sequence). V was pared by 2 bases and J by 2 bases, with 7 bases of the junction left unmatched. The CDR3 region has the DNA TGTGCCAGCAGCTTACGACGACTAGCGGAGACCAAAAACATTCAGTACTTC. Residues: CASSLRRLAETKNIQYF.